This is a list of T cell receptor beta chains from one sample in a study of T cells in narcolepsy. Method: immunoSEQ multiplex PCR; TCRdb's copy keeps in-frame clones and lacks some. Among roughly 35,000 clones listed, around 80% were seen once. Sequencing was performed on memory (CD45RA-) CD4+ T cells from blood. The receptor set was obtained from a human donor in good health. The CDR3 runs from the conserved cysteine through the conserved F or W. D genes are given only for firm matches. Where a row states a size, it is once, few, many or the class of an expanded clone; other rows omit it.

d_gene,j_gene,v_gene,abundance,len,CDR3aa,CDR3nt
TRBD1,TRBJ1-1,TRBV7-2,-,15,CASSLGTGKATEAFF,TGTGCCAGCAGCTTAGGGACAGGGAAAGCAACTGAAGCTTTCTTT
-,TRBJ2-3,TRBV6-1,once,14,CASSPQEATDTQYF,TGTGCCAGCAGTCCCCAAGAGGCCACAGATACGCAGTATTTT
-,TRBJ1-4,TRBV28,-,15,CASSHRTVANEKLFF,TGTGCCAGCAGTCACCGGACAGTAGCTAATGAAAAACTGTTTTTT
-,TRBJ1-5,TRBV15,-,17,CATSRDGGPGYTQPQHF,TGTGCCACCAGCAGAGATGGCGGACCAGGGTATACTCAGCCCCAGCATTTT
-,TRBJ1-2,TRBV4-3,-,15,CASSQNADTNYGYTF,TGCGCCAGCAGCCAAAACGCGGACACCAACTATGGCTACACCTTC
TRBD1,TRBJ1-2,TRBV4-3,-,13,CASSQGQGGGYTF,TGCGCCAGCAGCCAGGGACAGGGAGGTGGCTACACCTTC
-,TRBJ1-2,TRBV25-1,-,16,CASSDPSGDGRYGYTF,TGTGCCAGCAGTGACCCGTCTGGGGATGGCCGGTATGGCTACACCTTC
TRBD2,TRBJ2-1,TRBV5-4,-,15,CASSLAGGLLHEQFF,TGTGCCAGCAGCTTGGCCGGGGGACTATTGCATGAGCAGTTCTTC
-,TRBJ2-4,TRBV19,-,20,CASSIVERKSPNRAKNIQYF,TGTGCCAGTAGTATCGTGGAGCGGAAATCCCCCAACCGAGCCAAAAACATTCAGTACTTC
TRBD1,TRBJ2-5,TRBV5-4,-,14,CASSATGGQETQYF,TGTGCCAGCAGCGCCACAGGGGGCCAAGAGACCCAGTACTTC
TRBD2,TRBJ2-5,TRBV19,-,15,CASSIGLADQETQYF,TGTGCCAGTAGTATAGGTCTAGCGGATCAAGAGACCCAGTACTTC
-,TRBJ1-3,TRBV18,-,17,CASSPFFQQDSGNTIYF,TGTGCCAGCTCACCCTTCTTCCAACAAGACTCTGGAAACACCATATATTTT
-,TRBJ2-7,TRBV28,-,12,CASSTGFYEQYF,TGTGCCAGCAGCACAGGATTCTACGAGCAGTACTTC
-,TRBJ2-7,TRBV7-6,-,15,CASSSRAGIAYEQYF,TGTGCCAGCAGCTCACGGGCAGGGATAGCCTACGAGCAGTACTTC
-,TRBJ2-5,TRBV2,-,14,CASSEALAVETQYF,TGTGCCAGCAGTGAAGCGCTAGCTGTGGAGACCCAGTACTTC
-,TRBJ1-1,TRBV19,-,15,CASSPLLGKLPEAFF,TGTGCCAGTAGTCCCCTCTTAGGGAAACTGCCTGAAGCTTTCTTT
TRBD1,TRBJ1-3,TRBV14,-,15,CASSQGQGAGNTIYF,TGTGCCAGCAGCCAAGGACAGGGGGCTGGAAACACCATATATTTT
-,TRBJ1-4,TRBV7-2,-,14,CASSRGTTNEKLFF,TGTGCCAGCAGCCGCGGGACAACTAATGAAAAACTGTTTTTT
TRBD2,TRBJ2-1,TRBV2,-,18,CASIGGTSGSIRDNEQFF,TGTGCCAGCATTGGGGGGACTAGCGGGTCCATCAGAGACAATGAGCAGTTCTTC
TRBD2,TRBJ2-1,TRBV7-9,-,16,CASSLPGLAINNEQFF,TGTGCCAGCAGCTTGCCGGGACTAGCGATAAACAATGAGCAGTTCTTC
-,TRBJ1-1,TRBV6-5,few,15,CASPPGGAMNTEAFF,TGTGCCAGCCCCCCGGGGGGGGCAATGAACACTGAAGCTTTCTTT
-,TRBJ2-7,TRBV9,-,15,CASSVGGAGSYEQYF,TGTGCCAGCAGCGTAGGAGGAGCGGGTTCCTACGAGCAGTACTTC